This is a list of T cell receptor beta chains from one sample in a study of CD8 T cells in Susac syndrome. Each CDR3 protein is one row after TCRdb ran MiXCR on the immunoSEQ multiplex PCR reads. The sample includes around 130,000 distinct CDR3 sequences, roughly 96% seen only once; the top ten take over 0.1%. Input material: CD4+ T cells from PBMCs. These TCRs come from a human donor in good health. Each CDR3 is given with its conserved first and last residue.

>TRBJ2-1|TRBV3-1
CASSQGGTSGREFF
>TRBJ2-5|TRBV7-7
CASSPGTGKETQYF
>TRBJ1-5|TRBV19
CASKSSRGDQPQHF
>TRBJ2-7|TRBV7-9
CASSLGRFNEQYF
>TRBJ2-7|TRBV20-1
CSARDQQTGSYEQYF
>TRBJ1-4|TRBV3-1
CASSRAAGLTNEKLFF
>TRBJ2-6|TRBV12-3/TRBV12-4
CASSLLTGSGANVLTF
>TRBJ2-3|TRBV12-3/TRBV12-4
CASTLGLAGWGDTQYF
>TRBJ2-5|TRBV7-2
CASSLTSVMGETQYF
>TRBJ2-7|TRBV28
CASGLDGRASYEQYF
>TRBJ1-1|TRBV29-1
CSVRGQMNTEAFF
>TRBJ1-1|TRBV15
CATSRGGTGDTEAFF
>TRBJ2-1|TRBV29-1
CSVGDWTTYNEQFF
>TRBJ2-3|TRBV5-4
CASSPPNFRSTDTQYF
>TRBJ1-2|TRBV5-1
CASSFAGEGYTF
>TRBJ2-5|TRBV2
CASSEEGGEAETQYF
>TRBJ2-2|TRBV7-9
CASSLDQNTGELFF
>TRBJ2-1|TRBV12-3/TRBV12-4
CASTKSGTHNEQFF
>TRBJ2-1|TRBV5-1
CASSLRDSGRVKNEQFF
>TRBJ2-3|TRBV7-6
CASSLRLAGSTDTQYF
>TRBJ1-1|TRBV23-1
CASSQSRGSNTEAFF
>TRBJ2-6|TRBV15
CATSRGGQSGANVLTF